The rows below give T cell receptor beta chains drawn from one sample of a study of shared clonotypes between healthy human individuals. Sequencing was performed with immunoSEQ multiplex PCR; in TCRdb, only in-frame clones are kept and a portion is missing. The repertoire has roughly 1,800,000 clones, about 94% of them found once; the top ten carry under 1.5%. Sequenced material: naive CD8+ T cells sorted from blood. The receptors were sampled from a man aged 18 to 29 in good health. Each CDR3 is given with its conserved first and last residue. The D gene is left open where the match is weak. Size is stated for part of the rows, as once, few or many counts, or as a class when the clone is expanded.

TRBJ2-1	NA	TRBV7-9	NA	TGTGCCAGCAGCTTGACCCAGGAGCAGTTCTTC	CASSLTQEQFF
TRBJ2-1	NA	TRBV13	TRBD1	TGTGCCAGCAGCATCGGACAGGGATCGATCAATGAGCAGTTCTTC	CASSIGQGSINEQFF
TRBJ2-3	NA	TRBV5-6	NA	TGTGCCAGCAGCTTGTACCATGGGACACCTAGCACAGATACGCAGTATTTT	CASSLYHGTPSTDTQYF
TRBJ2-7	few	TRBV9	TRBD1	TGTGCCAGCAGCGGACAGGGCTACGAGCAGTACTTC	CASSGQGYEQYF
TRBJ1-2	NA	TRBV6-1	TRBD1	TGTGCCAGCACCGACAGGGTGAACTATGGCTACACCTTC	CASTDRVNYGYTF
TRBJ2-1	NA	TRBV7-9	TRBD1	TGTGCCAGCAGCACCCCGGGACAGGGGGGGCATGAGCAGTTCTTC	CASSTPGQGGHEQFF
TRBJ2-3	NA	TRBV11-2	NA	TGTGCCAGCAGCACTATAATAACAGATACGCAGTATTTT	CASSTIITDTQYF
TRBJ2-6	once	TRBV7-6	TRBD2	TGTGCCAGCAGCTTAGCGTGGCTAGCGGGAACCCCTGGGGCCAACGTCCTGACTTTC	CASSLAWLAGTPGANVLTF
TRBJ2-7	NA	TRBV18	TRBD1	TGTGCCAGCTCACCCGGGACAGGGTTCGGGGACGAGCAGTACTTC	CASSPGTGFGDEQYF
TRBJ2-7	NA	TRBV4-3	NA	TGCGCCAGCAGCCCCGATCGAGGGCCGATCGAGCAGTACTTC	CASSPDRGPIEQYF
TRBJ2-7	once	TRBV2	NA	TGTGCCAGCAGTCGGATAGCGGCAAGCCCCTACGAGCAGTACTTC	CASSRIAASPYEQYF
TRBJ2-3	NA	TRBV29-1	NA	TGCAGCGTTGAAGACCCCCACATGGACACAGATACGCAGTATTTT	CSVEDPHMDTDTQYF
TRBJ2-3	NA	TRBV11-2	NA	TGTGCCAGCAGCTTATATTGGCCAAAGCCAGGGGATACGCAGTATTTT	CASSLYWPKPGDTQYF
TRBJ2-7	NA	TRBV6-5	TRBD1	TGTGCCAGCAGAATAAACAGGGGCCGAGACGAGCAGTACTTC	CASRINRGRDEQYF